Following are 30 T cell receptor beta chains from one sample sequenced in a study of blood T cell repertoires in COVID-19 (dated by TCRdb to the early 2020s). The library came from the immunoSEQ multiplex PCR assay. Sourced from immuneACCESS, this table was stored by TCRdb with only in-frame sequences that have V and J called. A share of the clones is absent; for the studies checked, an unresolved V gene accounts for under half, and the remainder has no known explanation. The sample contains fewer than 200,000 clones, around four fifths of them found a single time. The top ten constitute around 7.6% of the sample. The sequencing input was peripheral blood. These receptors were taken from a man aged 40-49 years who had recovered from COVID-19.

This chain links TRBV6-1 with TRBJ1-2; D is ambiguous. Germline V CDR1 and CDR2: MNHNS, SASEGT. The CDR3 extends over 13 amino acids. Trimming cost V 1 base and J 4 bases, with 7 bases left between them. This CDR3 reads CASSEDMAYGYTF. CDR3 nucleotides: TGTGCCAGCAGTGAAGATATGGCCTATGGCTACACCTTC.

This chain links TRBV7-8 with TRBJ1-1; possible D gene TRBD1, 5 bases. Germline values: CDR1 SGHVS, CDR2 FQNEAQ. V lost 5 bases and J 0 bases, leaving 16 bases between the germline ends. The CDR3 runs to 16 residues. CDR3 residues: CASSISRVLMNTEAFF. The CDR3 DNA is TGTGCCAGCAGCATCAGCAGGGTATTGATGAACACTGAAGCTTTCTTT. Supplemented by reference TRBV7-8 and TRBJ1-1, the full variable domain reads GAGVSQSPRYKVAKRGQDVALRCDPISGHVSLFWYQQALGQGPEFLTYFQNEAQLDKSGLPSDRFFAERPEGSVSTLKIQRTQQEDSAVYLCASSISRVLMNTEAFFGQGTRLTVV.

The chain uses TRBV4-3 and TRBJ1-2; D remains ambiguous. The CDR3 runs 14 residues. Germline CDR1 LGHNA, CDR2 YSLEER. The V gene lost 0 bases and the J gene lost 4 bases, with 9 bases spanning the gap. In DNA, the CDR3 is TGCGCCAGCAGCCAAGATCTGACGGGCTATGGCTACACCTTC. Translation gives CASSQDLTGYGYTF.

This clone was recorded once. The CDR3 bases are TGTGCCAGCAGCGTAGATGAGGGTTCTGAAGCTTTCTTT. Translating gives CASSVDEGSEAFF. This chain joins TRBV9 and TRBJ1-1; D remains unclear. From germline, CDR1 is SGDLS and CDR2 YYNGEE. The V end was cut by 0 bases, the J end by 6 bases, with 9 bases between. The CDR3 consists of 13 residues. The entire variable domain, with the rest obtained from reference TRBV9 and TRBJ1-1, is as follows: DSGVTQTPKHLITATGQRVTLRCSPRSGDLSVYWYQQSLDQGLQFLIQYYNGEERAKGNILERFSAQQFPDLHSELNLSSLELGDSALYFCASSVDEGSEAFFGQGTRLTVV.

The chain is built from TRBV30 and TRBJ2-3; unclear D gene. CDR3 length equals 16 residues. CDR1 and CDR2 (germline): GTSNPN, SVGIG (reference sequence). V was shortened by 1 base and J by 4 bases, with 18 bases between the two germline ends. The CDR3 DNA reads TGTGCCTGGAGTGCCCTTCCGGCCAGTGGGCCAGATACGCAGTATTTT. Translating gives CAWSALPASGPDTQYF. The whole variable domain, remainder taken from reference TRBV30 and TRBJ2-3, is SQTIHQWPATLVQPVGSPLSLECTVEGTSNPNLYWYRQAAGRGLQLLFYSVGIGQISSEVPQNLSASRPQDRQFILSSKKLLLSDSGFYLCAWSALPASGPDTQYFGPGTRLTVL.

The chain couples TRBV2 to TRBJ1-3; D perhaps matches TRBD1 (5 bases). The CDR3 has 16 residues. Trimming took off 1 base at V and 0 bases at J, with 10 bases between the two ends. Germline V gene sequence: CDR1 SNHLY, CDR2 FYNNEI. DNA of the CDR3: TGTGCCAGCAGTGAAGTAGGAGGGGTCTCTGGAAACACCATATATTTT. Encoded protein: CASSEVGGVSGNTIYF.

This chain links TRBV4-1 with TRBJ2-5; D uncertain. V was cut by 0 bases and J by 4 bases, with 15 bases left in between. The germline V gene encodes CDR1 MGHRA and CDR2 YSYEKL. The CDR3 extends over 16 amino acids. This chain's CDR3 is CASSQDTTGLPETQYF. In nucleotides, the CDR3 is TGCGCCAGCAGCCAAGACACCACGGGTCTCCCAGAGACCCAGTACTTC.

The V call is TRBV7-9, the J call TRBJ2-1, with D possibly being TRBD1 (5 bases). Trimming removed 5 bases from V and 2 bases from J, with 13 bases in between. The CDR3 consists of 15 residues. CDR1 and CDR2 from the germline V gene are SEHNR and FQNEAQ (reference sequence). The chain's CDR3 is CASSLEGVAYNEQFF. Written as DNA, the CDR3 is TGTGCCAGCAGCCTAGAAGGGGTGGCCTACAATGAGCAGTTCTTC.

The chain is built from TRBV11-3 and TRBJ1-1; a possible D gene is TRBD1 (5 bases). V gave up 4 bases and J gave up 1 base, with 10 bases separating them. The germline CDR1 and CDR2 sequences are SGHNT and YENEEA. CDR3 length: 14 amino acids. The CDR3 coding sequence is TGTGCCAGCAGCTCCAGGGTTGAGAACACTGAAGCTTTCTTT. Protein: CASSSRVENTEAFF. Combining the CDR3 with reference TRBV11-3 and TRBJ1-1 gives the whole variable domain EAGVVQSPRYKIIEKKQPVAFWCNPISGHNTLYWYLQNLGQGPELLIRYENEEAVDDSQLPKDRFSAERLKGVDSTLKIQPAELGDSAVYLCASSSRVENTEAFFGQGTRLTVV.

V usage is TRBV14 and J usage is TRBJ2-4; 12 positions agree with TRBD2. V lost 1 base to trimming and J lost 0 bases; unmatched junction nucleotides: 4. CDR3 length: 18 amino acids. Germline CDR1 is SGHDN and CDR2 is FVKESK. The CDR3 DNA reads as TGTGCCAGCAGCCAAGGGACTAGCGGGATTCTAGCCAAAAACATTCAGTACTTC. Translating it yields CASSQGTSGILAKNIQYF. The complete variable domain, with remaining parts taken from reference TRBV14 and TRBJ2-4, reads EAGVTQFPSHSVIEKGQTVTLRCDPISGHDNLYWYRRVMGKEIKFLLHFVKESKQDESGMPNNRFLAERTGGTYSTLKVQPAELEDSGVYFCASSQGTSGILAKNIQYFGAGTRLSVL.

There are a few counts of this clone. This chain joins TRBV11-2 and TRBJ2-2; 12 bases match TRBD2. The CDR3 extends over 18 amino acids. V lost 1 base, J lost 4 bases, and 7 bases stayed unmatched. CDR1 is SGHAT and CDR2 is FQNNGV in the germline V gene. CDR3 sequence: CASSLAPPSGRGTGELFF. The CDR3 region has the DNA TGTGCCAGCAGCTTAGCCCCGCCTAGCGGGAGGGGCACCGGGGAGCTGTTTTTT.

This clone has just one count. The gene calls are TRBV6-5 and TRBJ1-1, with D tentatively TRBD1 (6 bases). Germline lookup yields CDR1 MNHEY and CDR2 SVGAGI. The V and J ends lost 5 bases and 7 bases respectively, with 14 bases between them. CDR3 length equals 13 residues. CDR3 bases: TGTGCCAGCAGTAAACCCGGACAGCGTGAAGCTTTCTTT. It codes for CASSKPGQREAFF.

The rearrangement links TRBV7-8 to TRBJ2-5; the D gene is possibly TRBD2 (6 bases). V was trimmed by 3 bases and J by 3 bases, leaving 11 bases between them. The CDR3 covers 14 residues. Per germline, CDR1 SGHVS and CDR2 FQNEAQ. Here the CDR3 reads CASSFRLGEETQYF. The CDR3 DNA is TGTGCCAGCAGCTTCCGACTAGGTGAAGAGACCCAGTACTTC.

The V call is TRBV11-2, the J call TRBJ2-3; TRBD2 is a possible D gene (5 bases). The CDR3 runs 16 residues. Looked up from germline, CDR1 is SGHAT and CDR2 is FQNNGV. Trimming removed 3 bases from V and 9 bases from J, with 22 bases in between. The CDR3 region is CASSFPSIPDSRTQYF. The CDR3 DNA follows: TGTGCCAGCAGCTTTCCCTCAATCCCGGACTCCAGGACGCAGTATTTT.

This clone was counted once. The rearrangement uses TRBV11-2 and TRBJ2-5; the D gene is possibly TRBD1 (6 bases). V lost 5 bases to trimming and J lost 2 bases, with 12 bases between them. The CDR3 spans 14 residues. CDR1 SGHAT and CDR2 FQNNGV come from the germline V gene. The CDR3 spells CASSVKDRQETQYF. The CDR3 DNA is TGTGCCAGCAGCGTAAAGGACAGACAAGAGACCCAGTACTTC.

This chain links TRBV7-2 with TRBJ2-3, with 14 bases that match TRBD2. Germline V gives CDR1 SGHTA, CDR2 FQGNSA. The CDR3 runs 18 residues. The junction had 9 bases not matched to a gene; V was cut back by 1 base and J by 6 bases. CDR3 DNA: TGTGCCAGCAGCTTAGATAACCCGGGACTAGCGGGAGTTGATACGCAGTATTTT. As protein: CASSLDNPGLAGVDTQYF.

The V gene is TRBV14, the J gene TRBJ2-1; D might be TRBD1 (6 bases). The V end was cut by 2 bases, the J end by 1 base, with 9 bases between. The CDR3 runs 15 residues. Germline V gene data show CDR1 as SGHDN and CDR2 as FVKESK. CDR3 DNA sequence: TGTGCCAGCAGCCAAACAGGGCTTTCCTACAATGAGCAGTTCTTC. This sequence encodes CASSQTGLSYNEQFF.

This clone appeared a single time. This chain joins TRBV11-2 and TRBJ2-7, with 11 bases that match TRBD2. Trimming took 10 bases from V and 2 from J; bases not matched to a gene: 19. Germline V gene sequence: CDR1 SGHAT, CDR2 FQNNGV. This CDR3 is built from 18 residues. CDR3 loop: CATNPTKIGTSGTYEQYF. As DNA, the CDR3 is TGTGCCACCAACCCGACCAAGATCGGGACTAGCGGTACCTACGAGCAGTACTTC.

The V gene is TRBV11-2, the J gene TRBJ1-5; no definite D call. Germline values: CDR1 SGHAT, CDR2 FQNNGV. V was shortened by 5 bases and J by 5 bases, with 16 bases between the two germline ends. CDR3 length: 15 residues. CDR3 region: CASSPGAGLDQPQHF. CDR3 coding DNA: TGTGCCAGCAGCCCGGGAGCTGGGCTGGATCAGCCCCAGCATTTT.

A word on this clone: The junction differs from germline at one of its ends, possibly a read error. The genes are TRBV28 and TRBJ2-1, with 7 nucleotides matching TRBD2. CDR1 is MDHEN and CDR2 is SYDVKM in the germline V gene. The CDR3 runs to 13 residues. The CDR3 DNA reads TGTGCCAGCACTTTAACTCTTAGCGGGTTAGGGTTCTTC. Amino acids: CASTLTLSGLGFF. Based on the CDR3 plus reference TRBV28 and TRBJ2-1, the full variable domain is DVKVTQSSRYLVKRTGEKVFLECVQDMDHENMFWYRQDPGLGLRLIYFSYDVKMKEKGDIPEGYSVSREKKERFSLILESASTNQTSMYLCASTLTLSGLGFFGPGTRLTVL.

The chain recombines TRBV18 with TRBJ1-1; 10 nucleotides match TRBD1. Germline V CDR1 and CDR2: KGHSH, LQKENI. Germline trimming cut 10 bases from V and 0 bases from J; bases unmatched to any gene: 5. There are 14 residues in the CDR3. Here the CDR3 DNA reads TGTGCCACCTCGGGACAGGGGATGAACACTGAAGCTTTCTTT. This gives the protein CATSGQGMNTEAFF.

This clone appeared once. The chain employs TRBV18 and TRBJ2-7; TRBD2 matches 8 bases. The CDR3 runs 14 residues. From germline, CDR1 is KGHSH and CDR2 LQKENI. V gave up 6 bases and J gave up 1 base; unmatched junction bases: 5. The CDR3 here is CASSSGTSSYEQYF. Here the CDR3 DNA reads TGTGCCAGCTCCTCGGGGACTAGTTCCTACGAGCAGTACTTC.

This chain joins TRBV28 and TRBJ1-4; a weak D match, TRBD1 (5 bases). V was pared by 4 bases and J by 12 bases, with 12 bases between. Germline V gene data show CDR1 as MDHEN and CDR2 as SYDVKM. This CDR3 comprises 12 residues. CDR3 bases: TGTGCCAGCAGTTCCCGACAGACTCAACTGTTTTTT. Protein product: CASSSRQTQLFF.

The CDR3 region has the DNA TGCAGTGCTAGTACCAGCGGGTCCGGTACGCAGTATTTT. It specifies CSASTSGSGTQYF. This chain connects TRBV20-1 to TRBJ2-3, with D perhaps TRBD2 (6 bases). Germline assignment: CDR1 DFQATT and CDR2 SNEGSKA (reference sequence). This CDR3 spans 13 amino acids. The germline V and J ends were trimmed by 3 bases and 8 bases, with 15 bases remaining between them.

V is TRBV7-9 and J is TRBJ1-2; D not resolved. Germline assignment: CDR1 SEHNR and CDR2 FQNEAQ (reference sequence). The CDR3 length is 13 residues. Trimming shortened V by 2 bases and J by 4 bases, and 8 bases separated the two germline ends. DNA of the CDR3: TGTGCCAGCAGCTTATCTTTCTCCTATGGCTACACCTTC. Translating gives CASSLSFSYGYTF.

This clone has more than one count but fewer than ten. The chain uses TRBV28 and TRBJ1-2, with D possibly TRBD1 on 5 matching bases. In germline, CDR1 is MDHEN, CDR2 SYDVKM. This CDR3 spans 12 amino acids. Trimming removed 5 bases from V and 4 bases from J, with 8 bases in between. CDR3 loop: CASSQTAYGYTF. CDR3 nucleotide sequence: TGTGCCAGCAGTCAGACAGCCTATGGCTACACCTTC.

About this clone: At one end the junction does not follow the germline gene, possibly because of a read error. The chain has TRBV4-3 and TRBJ2-4; the match to TRBD1 covers 8 bases. From germline, CDR1 is LGHNA and CDR2 YSLEER. This CDR3 contains 17 residues. Written as DNA, the CDR3 is TGCGCCAGCAGCCAAGGAAGGACGGGGACAGGCAAAGACATTCAGTACTTC. Amino acids: CASSQGRTGTGKDIQYF.

In its sample, this clone was seen once. The rearrangement uses TRBV7-9 and TRBJ1-1; D call uncertain. Germline-derived CDR1 and CDR2 are SEHNR and FQNEAQ (reference sequence). The CDR3 runs 13 residues. V gave up 8 bases and J gave up 6 bases, with 16 bases separating them. Here the CDR3 reads CASGLRWVPEAFF. CDR3 nucleotides: TGTGCCAGCGGGCTCCGGTGGGTCCCTGAAGCTTTCTTT. Together with reference TRBV7-9 and TRBJ1-1, the CDR3 gives the full variable domain: DTGVSQNPRHKITKRGQNVTFRCDPISEHNRLYWYRQTLGQGPEFLTYFQNEAQLEKSRLLSDRFSAERPKGSFSTLEIQRTEQGDSAMYLCASGLRWVPEAFFGQGTRLTVV.

The V gene is TRBV5-4, the J gene TRBJ2-1, with D perhaps TRBD2 (5 bases). V lost 4 bases and J 15 bases, leaving 20 bases between the germline ends. The CDR3 consists of 13 residues. Germline V gene lookup returns CDR1 SGHNT and CDR2 YYREEE (reference sequence). The CDR3 is CASSPPGLASWFF. CDR3 nucleotide sequence: TGTGCCAGCAGCCCCCCGGGCCTAGCTTCATGGTTCTTC.

The chain carries TRBV6-2 or TRBV6-3 and TRBJ2-7, with 8 bases matching TRBD1. Germline assignment: CDR1 MNHEY and CDR2 SVGEGT. The CDR3 spans 15 residues. After removal of 2 bases from V and 7 bases from J, the junction contained 10 bases not matched to a gene. This chain's CDR3 is CASSYGRGRGWEQYF. The CDR3 nucleotides are TGTGCCAGCAGTTACGGCAGGGGGCGGGGATGGGAGCAGTACTTC.